A single sample is the source of the 21 T cell receptor beta chains below, sequenced in a study of CD8 T cells in ankylosing spondylitis. Antigen specificity for these receptors is unknown. Overall study findings and caveats: A TCR beta motif made of several highly homologous variants seemed typical of ankylosing spondylitis blood.

TCRdb passed the 5' RACE reads through MiXCR, listing each CDR3 protein once. The sample shows 500,000 to 650,000 distinct CDR3 sequences, about 5.4% of them seen only once. Sequences were obtained from blood, either unsorted or a sorted T cell fraction (not recorded which). The receptors were gathered from a male donor with ankylosing spondylitis.

This clonotype was detected many times. V usage is TRBV6-5 and J usage is TRBJ2-2; D not certain. This CDR3 comprises 11 residues. The ends were cut back, 7 bases at V and 6 bases at J, with 6 bases in the middle. Germline V gives CDR1 MNHEY, CDR2 SVGAGI. CDR3 in amino acids: CASMLAGELFF. The CDR3 DNA reads TGTGCCAGCATGTTAGCCGGGGAGCTGTTTTTT.

This clonotype was seen repeatedly, ten times or more. V is TRBV5-6 and J is TRBJ1-6; 7 nucleotides agree with TRBD1. The CDR3 extends over 15 amino acids. V lost 4 bases and J lost 3; bases outside the gene matches: 4. Germline values: CDR1 SGHDT, CDR2 YYEEEE. CDR3 sequence: CASSGGQVYNSPLHF. DNA for the CDR3: TGTGCCAGCAGCGGAGGACAGGTCTATAATTCACCCCTCCACTTT.

The chain has TRBV6-5 and TRBJ2-7; TRBD2 matches at 8 bases. Per germline, CDR1 MNHEY and CDR2 SVGAGI. Trimming cost V 4 bases and J 2 bases; bases outside gene matches: 7. This CDR3 contains 15 residues. CDR3 DNA sequence: TGTGCCAGCAGTTCTCCGACTAGCGCAACCTACGAGCAGTACTTC. It specifies CASSSPTSATYEQYF.

The table lists this clonotype with many counts. The V gene is TRBV20-1, the J gene TRBJ2-1; 13 bases fit TRBD2. The CDR3 is 15 residues long. Germline V gene sequence: CDR1 DFQATT, CDR2 SNEGSKA (reference sequence). Trimming took 6 bases from V and 5 from J; bases not matched to a gene: 7. Here the CDR3 reads CSALPGLAGNNEQFF. The CDR3 bases are TGCAGTGCCTTGCCGGGACTAGCGGGAAACAATGAGCAGTTCTTC.

This clonotype was seen many times. The V and J genes are TRBV5-1 and TRBJ2-7, with D unclear. The CDR3 covers 14 residues. Germline-derived CDR1 and CDR2 are SGHRS and YFSETQ. Trimming removed 0 bases at V and 3 bases at J, with 10 bases between. CDR3 sequence (DNA): TGCGCCAGCAGCTTGGCCGGCATTATCTACGAGCAGTACTTC. Amino acids: CASSLAGIIYEQYF.

This clonotype was recorded many times. V gene TRBV7-2 combines with J gene TRBJ1-5; D is perhaps TRBD1 (6 bases). Germline V gives CDR1 SGHTA, CDR2 FQGNSA. The CDR3 sequence is 15 residues long. The V gene lost 6 bases and the J gene lost 6 bases, with 18 bases spanning the gap. DNA for the CDR3: TGTGCCAGCAGTTACAGGGATGGGCTCGGTCAGCCCCAGCATTTT. It codes for CASSYRDGLGQPQHF.

This clonotype was seen only a few times. The rearrangement links TRBV7-9 to TRBJ2-7; either TRBD1 or TRBD2 may fit D (5 bases each). Germline V gene data show CDR1 as SEHNR and CDR2 as FQNEAQ (reference sequence). The CDR3 is made up of 17 amino acids. V lost 1 base and J 0 bases, leaving 16 bases between the germline ends. In DNA, the CDR3 is TGTGCCAGCAGCTTAGGGACCGGGGCTCGAAGCTCCTACGAGCAGTACTTC. Encoded protein: CASSLGTGARSSYEQYF.

This clonotype occurred many times. The V gene is TRBV20-1, the J gene TRBJ1-2, with a tentative D call TRBD1 (5 bases). CDR1 is DFQATT and CDR2 is SNEGSKA in the germline V gene (reference sequence). The CDR3 totals 12 residues. V shed 5 bases and J shed 4 bases, with 11 bases lying between them. The CDR3 region is CSAARGGYGYTF. The CDR3 bases are TGCAGTGCTGCGAGGGGCGGCTATGGCTACACCTTC.

This clonotype was observed at least ten times. The junction differs from germline at one of its ends, possibly a read error. The chain links TRBV7-7 to TRBJ2-2; 7 bases map to TRBD1. Germline V gene sequence: CDR1 SSHAT, CDR2 FNYEAQ (reference sequence). The CDR3 contains 14 residues. CDR3 sequence (DNA): TGTGCTAGCAGCCCCCTGACAGGGACCGGGGAGCTGTTTTTT. Translation: CASSPLTGTGELFF.

This clonotype has a count of ten or more. The chain carries TRBV4-2 and TRBJ1-2, with 7 positions matching TRBD1. The CDR3 is made up of 17 amino acids. V dropped 0 bases and J dropped 4; count of bases not matched to a gene: 11. Germline V lookup: CDR1 LGHNA, CDR2 YNFKEQ. The CDR3 coding sequence is TGTGCCAGCAGCCAAGATCAGGGCGACAGGGAGGGCTATGGCTACACCTTC. This encodes CASSQDQGDREGYGYTF.

This clonotype has a count of ten or more. The V call is TRBV5-1, the J call TRBJ2-7, with 7 bases matching TRBD1. CDR1 SGHRS and CDR2 YFSETQ come from the germline V gene. The CDR3 has 16 residues. After removal of 2 bases from V and 2 bases from J, the junction contained 10 bases not matched to a gene. CDR3 amino acids: CASSFSRDSPPYEQYF. The CDR3 DNA follows: TGCGCCAGCAGCTTCTCGAGGGACAGTCCTCCCTACGAGCAGTACTTC.

The table lists this clonotype with many counts. The chain recombines TRBV5-1 with TRBJ1-1; D ambiguous. The V gene's germline CDR1 is SGHRS and CDR2 YFSETQ. This CDR3 contains 14 residues. Trimming pared 4 bases from V and 4 bases from J, leaving 14 bases between. DNA for the CDR3: TGCGCCAGCAGCGTAACACTCCTAGCCACTGAAGCTTTCTTT. It codes for CASSVTLLATEAFF.

The V gene is TRBV7-9, the J gene TRBJ2-3; no clear D gene. CDR1 is SEHNR, CDR2 FQNEAQ, per germline (reference sequence). CDR3 length equals 14 residues. Deletions cut 2 bases from V and 2 bases from J, with 8 bases between. The CDR3: CASSLLLFTDTQYF. The CDR3 DNA reads TGTGCCAGCAGCTTATTACTATTCACAGATACGCAGTATTTT.

This clonotype was found a few times. The chain links TRBV3-1 to TRBJ2-7, with 10 positions matching TRBD2. CDR3 size: 16 residues. V lost 0 bases, J lost 3 bases, and 5 bases stayed unmatched. The germline CDR1 and CDR2 sequences are LGHDT and YNNKEL (reference sequence). The CDR3 protein is CASSQDSGLADYEQYF. In DNA form, the CDR3 reads TGTGCCAGCAGCCAAGATTCAGGACTAGCGGACTACGAGCAGTACTTC.

The chain is built from TRBV6-2 or TRBV6-3 and TRBJ2-5; TRBD2 matches 7 bases. V lost 8 bases, J lost 1 base, and 7 bases stayed unmatched. CDR3 length: 14 residues. Looked up from germline, CDR1 is MNHEY and CDR2 is SVGEGT. The CDR3 reads CASREAGAQETQYF. In nucleotides, the CDR3 is TGTGCCAGCCGCGAGGCGGGAGCCCAAGAGACCCAGTACTTC.

The table lists this clonotype with many counts. In DNA, the CDR3 is TGTGCCAGCTCGCCCTACAGGGGGGGGAACACTGAAGCTTTCTTT. This translates into CASSPYRGGNTEAFF. The chain has TRBV25-1 and TRBJ1-1, with 8 positions matching TRBD1. In germline, CDR1 is MGHDK, CDR2 SYGVNS. The length of the CDR3 is 15 residues. Trimming cost V 8 bases and J 1 base; bases outside gene matches: 9.

This clonotype was seen many times. The chain couples TRBV27 to TRBJ1-1; D might be TRBD1 (5 bases). This CDR3 region has 14 residues. V was shortened by 7 bases and J by 3 bases, with 15 bases between the two germline ends. Looked up from germline, CDR1 is MNHEY and CDR2 is SMNVEV (reference sequence). In nucleotides, the CDR3 is TGTGCCAGCAAATTCTCGCAGGGATACACTGAAGCTTTCTTT. Translation: CASKFSQGYTEAFF.

This rearrangement joins TRBV7-8 to TRBJ1-2; 12 nucleotides align to TRBD1. CDR3 length equals 15 residues. CDR1 SGHVS and CDR2 FQNEAQ come from the germline V gene. Germline trimming cut 2 bases from V and 4 bases from J; bases unmatched to any gene: 2. CDR3 sequence: CASSLRDRGPYGYTF. CDR3 bases: TGTGCCAGCAGCTTACGGGACAGGGGGCCCTATGGCTACACCTTC.

This clonotype was seen many times. This sequence joins TRBV5-1 and TRBJ2-1, with TRBD1 as a possible D gene (6 bases). V was cut by 4 bases and J by 8 bases, with 10 bases left in between. The CDR3 has 12 residues. Germline assignment: CDR1 SGHRS and CDR2 YFSETQ. The CDR3 loop reads CASSREGDEQFF. The CDR3 bases are TGCGCCAGCAGCCGCGAGGGGGATGAGCAGTTCTTC. The entire variable domain, with the rest obtained from reference TRBV5-1 and TRBJ2-1, is as follows: KAGVTQTPRYLIKTRGQQVTLSCSPISGHRSVSWYQQTPGQGLQFLFEYFSETQRNKGNFPGRFSGRQFSNSRSEMNVSTLELGDSALYLCASSREGDEQFFGPGTRLTVL.

This clonotype was recorded many times. V is TRBV7-8 and J is TRBJ1-5; D unclear. Germline CDR1 is SGHVS and CDR2 is FQNEAQ. The CDR3 runs 15 residues. Trimming left V 5 bases short and J 0 bases short, with 11 bases between. CDR3 nucleotide sequence: TGTGCCAGCAGCCCAAGACAAAATAGCAATCAGCCCCAGCATTTT. It is translated as CASSPRQNSNQPQHF.

This clonotype was detected ten times or more. J is TRBJ2-1 and V is TRBV24-1; possible D gene TRBD2, 6 bases. This CDR3 has 14 residues. CDR1 and CDR2 (germline): KGHDR, SFDVKD. The germline V and J ends were trimmed by 4 bases and 9 bases, with 15 bases remaining between them. CDR3 residues: CATSEAAGPGEQFF. Here the CDR3 DNA reads TGTGCCACCAGTGAGGCCGCGGGGCCAGGTGAGCAGTTCTTC.